This paragraph covers one T cell receptor beta chain sequence. The data are from a study of cytomegalovirus exposure and HLA in healthy donors. 60 Vbeta and 13 Jbeta primers were used in PCR. Data came from immunoSEQ multiplex PCR; TCRdb stores just in-frame clones and leaves some out. The repertoire holds some 130,000 clones, with around 63% as singletons. From germline, CDR1 is ENHRY and CDR2 SYGVKD. The CDR3 covers 15 residues. V lost 6 bases and J lost 7; bases outside the gene matches: 9. The sequenced sample consisted of PBMCs. V usage is TRBV10-3 and J usage is TRBJ2-7; 13 nucleotides match TRBD2. This TCR derives from a human donor in good health. DNA of the CDR3: TGTGCCATCAGACCGGGACTAGCGGGAATCGGTGAGCAGTACTTC. It translates to CAIRPGLAGIGEQYF.